This TCR beta chain emerged from a study of T cell repertoires in cytomegalovirus infection. Study summary: Public TCR beta signatures indicated both CMV infection and matching HLA type.

TCRdb independently ran MiXCR on the reads; one entry per CDR3 protein. The sample includes about 280,000 distinct CDR3 sequences, less than 25% seen only once; the top ten take about 21%. The study, taken as a whole, reports: Dominant in the ex vivo response were TCR beta clonotypes restricted by HLA-C and specific for CMV.

This clonotype has at least ten counts. Its antigen is still unknown. Germline V gene data show CDR1 as SGHTA and CDR2 as FQGNSA. With 2 bases removed from V and 2 bases from J, the gap between germline ends came to 8 bases. The CDR3 runs 14 residues. V and J are TRBV7-2 and TRBJ2-3; D ambiguous. The sequences come from cultured PBMCs, collected from culture after CMV antigen stimulation. This sequence was found in a human donor in good health (CMV status not recorded). Some clones in this sample may be carry-over from other donors' samples. This CDR3 reads CASSLNGFTDTQYF. The CDR3 DNA reads TGTGCCAGCAGCTTAAACGGCTTCACAGATACGCAGTATTTT.